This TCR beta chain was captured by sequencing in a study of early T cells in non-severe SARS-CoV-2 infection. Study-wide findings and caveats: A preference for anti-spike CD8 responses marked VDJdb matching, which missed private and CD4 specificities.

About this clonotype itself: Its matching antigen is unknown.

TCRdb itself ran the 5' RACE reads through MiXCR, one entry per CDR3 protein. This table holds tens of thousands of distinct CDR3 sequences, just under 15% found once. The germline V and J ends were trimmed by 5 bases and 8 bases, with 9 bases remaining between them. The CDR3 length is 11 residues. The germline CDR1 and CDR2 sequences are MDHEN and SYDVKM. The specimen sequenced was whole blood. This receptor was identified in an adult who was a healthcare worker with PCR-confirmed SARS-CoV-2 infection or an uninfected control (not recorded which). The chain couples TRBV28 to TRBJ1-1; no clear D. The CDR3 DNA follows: TGTGCCAGCAGTCCCCGGACGGAAGCTTTCTTT. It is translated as CASSPRTEAFF. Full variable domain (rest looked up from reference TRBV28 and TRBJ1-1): DVKVTQSSRYLVKRTGEKVFLECVQDMDHENMFWYRQDPGLGLRLIYFSYDVKMKEKGDIPEGYSVSREKKERFSLILESASTNQTSMYLCASSPRTEAFFGQGTRLTVV.